This T cell receptor beta chain was recorded in a study of T cells in narcolepsy. Study as a whole: Donors had narcolepsy type 1 or type 2, or were healthy controls.

Measured with immunoSEQ multiplex PCR; TCRdb has only the in-frame clones, and not every one. The data hold fewer than 30,000 clones, with about four fifths observed a single time. V lost 3 bases and J 7 bases, leaving 28 bases between the germline ends. The CDR3 spans 17 residues. Per the germline V gene, CDR1 is SQVTM and CDR2 is ANQGSEA. General study points: Blood of same and different patients, but not healthy controls, reportedly held recurring autoreactive clonotypes. Some memory CD4+ repertoires had no autoreactive clone sequences.

Regarding this clone: Its matching antigen is unknown.

The source is a human donor with narcolepsy. V gene TRBV29-1 combines with J gene TRBJ2-7; D is possibly TRBD1 or TRBD2 (8 bases each). The sequenced material came from CD45RA- memory CD4+ T cells from PBMCs. The CDR3 spells CSVDYYRGGLTGGEQYF. In DNA form, the CDR3 reads TGCAGCGTTGATTACTACAGGGGGGGGTTGACGGGAGGGGAGCAGTACTTC.